Shown below are 21 T cell receptor beta chains from a single sample sequenced in a study of beta chain features in type 1 diabetes. Findings of the study overall: TCRB CDR3 length was moderately but significantly reduced in all four CD4+ subsets of Type 1 diabetes patients.

Expressed TCRB transcripts were sequenced because the isolated RNA had all been reverse transcribed beforehand. TCRdb's copy holds only in-frame clones and misses some; the assay was immunoSEQ multiplex PCR. The data show 250,000 to 300,000 clones, approximately 14% seen once. Their antigen targets remain unknown. Material for sequencing was naive CD4+ T cells from blood. These receptors all come from a man aged 25 to 40 with type 1 diabetes.

This clone showed up just a few times. The chain carries TRBV5-1 and TRBJ2-1; maybe TRBD2 (6 bases). The ends were cut back, 4 bases at V and 0 bases at J, with 14 bases in the middle. CDR1 and CDR2 (germline): SGHRS, YFSETQ. CDR3 length: 16 amino acids. Written as DNA, the CDR3 is TGCGCCAGCAGCCCGGATGCGGGAAGCTCCTACAATGAGCAGTTCTTC. Protein sequence: CASSPDAGSSYNEQFF.

In this sample, this clone turned up a few times. This chain joins TRBV7-2 and TRBJ2-7; TRBD2 is a possible D gene (5 bases). CDR1 is SGHTA and CDR2 is FQGNSA in the germline V gene. V lost 2 bases, J lost 6 bases, and 14 bases lay in between. This CDR3 has 14 amino acids. CDR3 residues: CASSLNRGYGEQYF. Here the CDR3 DNA reads TGTGCCAGCAGCTTAAATCGGGGATACGGCGAGCAGTACTTC.

There are a few counts of this clone. CDR3 region: CASSLSTGQETEAFF. For the CDR3, the DNA is TGCGCCAGCAGCTTGTCAACAGGGCAGGAGACTGAAGCTTTCTTT. The chain uses TRBV5-1 and TRBJ1-1, with D possibly being TRBD1 (6 bases). The V gene's germline CDR1 is SGHRS and CDR2 YFSETQ. The V and J ends lost 1 base and 5 bases respectively, with 15 bases between them. The CDR3 is 15 amino acids. Filled out from reference TRBV5-1 and TRBJ1-1, the complete variable domain reads KAGVTQTPRYLIKTRGQQVTLSCSPISGHRSVSWYQQTPGQGLQFLFEYFSETQRNKGNFPGRFSGRQFSNSRSEMNVSTLELGDSALYLCASSLSTGQETEAFFGQGTRLTVV.

The gene calls are TRBV15 and TRBJ1-5, with 11 bases identical to TRBD1. The CDR3 loop spans 16 amino acids. Trimming at V came to 0 bases and at J to 6 bases, leaving 4 bases not matched to a gene. The germline V gene has CDR1 LNHNV and CDR2 YYDKDF (reference sequence). DNA for the CDR3: TGTGCCACCAGCAGAGATCGGGACAGGGGGTTTCAGCCCCAGCATTTT. Protein sequence: CATSRDRDRGFQPQHF. The entire variable domain, with the rest obtained from reference TRBV15 and TRBJ1-5, is as follows: DAMVIQNPRYQVTQFGKPVTLSCSQTLNHNVMYWYQQKSSQAPKLLFHYYDKDFNNEADTPDNFQSRRPNTSFCFLDIRSPGLGDTAMYLCATSRDRDRGFQPQHFGDGTRLSIL.

The chain employs TRBV4-2 and TRBJ1-1; tentatively, D is TRBD1 (5 bases). CDR3 size: 16 residues. Germline V gene sequence: CDR1 LGHNA, CDR2 YNFKEQ. V was trimmed by 1 base and J by 0 bases, leaving 12 bases between them. The CDR3 loop reads CASSQGSGDLNTEAFF. The DNA for the CDR3 is TGTGCCAGCAGCCAAGGGTCGGGGGACTTGAACACTGAAGCTTTCTTT.

A remark on this clone: The same CDR3 can be traced to other DNA sequences in this sample. The chain employs TRBV5-6 and TRBJ1-2; D gene unclear. Germline V gives CDR1 SGHDT, CDR2 YYEEEE. The CDR3 is made up of 12 amino acids. V was clipped by 2 bases and J by 5 bases, with 7 bases between them. The CDR3 protein is CASSFSGYGYTF. In DNA form, the CDR3 reads TGTGCCAGCAGCTTTTCAGGTTATGGCTACACCTTC.

This clone was observed a few times. This rearrangement joins TRBV7-3 to TRBJ2-5, with D maybe TRBD1 (5 bases). The CDR3 is 13 amino acids. Germline V gene data show CDR1 as SGHTA and CDR2 as FQGTGA. V lost 0 bases, J lost 5 bases, and 7 bases lay in between. The CDR3 bases are TGTGCCAGCAGCTTAACGTCAGGGGAGACCCAGTACTTC. This encodes CASSLTSGETQYF.

V gene TRBV18 combines with J gene TRBJ1-5; a possible D gene is TRBD1 (5 bases). The ends were cut back, 6 bases at V and 4 bases at J, with 16 bases in the middle. This CDR3 is built from 15 residues. Germline V lookup: CDR1 KGHSH, CDR2 LQKENI. CDR3 DNA: TGTGCCAGCTCGCCCGTTGGGGGGAATAATCAGCCCCAGCATTTT. This translates into CASSPVGGNNQPQHF.

The CDR3: CASDQDSYNEQFF. The CDR3 nucleotides are TGTGCCAGCGACCAGGACAGTTACAATGAGCAGTTCTTC. The chain recombines TRBV7-9 with TRBJ2-1; tentatively, D is TRBD1 (6 bases). Germline CDR1 is SEHNR and CDR2 is FQNEAQ (reference sequence). The CDR3 length is 13 residues. Trimming removed 8 bases from V and 4 bases from J, with 12 bases in between.

This clone was counted only a few times. The V call is TRBV5-4, the J call TRBJ2-7; 11 bases align to TRBD1. This CDR3 comprises 15 residues. The J segment lost 1 base and the V segment lost 4 bases, leaving 4 bases of the junction unmatched. Germline lookup yields CDR1 SGHNT and CDR2 YYREEE (reference sequence). For the CDR3, the DNA is TGTGCCAGCAGCACCGGACAGGGGGCTTCCTACGAGCAGTACTTC. Translated, it gives CASSTGQGASYEQYF.

The chain is built from TRBV7-8 and TRBJ2-3, with 14 positions matching TRBD2. J was trimmed by 2 bases and V by 5 bases; bases with no gene match: 9. This CDR3 has 18 residues. Per the germline V gene, CDR1 is SGHVS and CDR2 is FQNEAQ. The CDR3 spells CASSPGLAGGWPTDTQYF. The CDR3 bases are TGTGCCAGCAGCCCAGGACTAGCGGGAGGTTGGCCCACAGATACGCAGTATTTT.

This clone was picked up a small number of times. The chain carries TRBV29-1 and TRBJ2-2; D is perhaps TRBD1 (6 bases). The CDR3 runs 14 residues. The ends were cut back, 7 bases at V and 5 bases at J, with 17 bases in the middle. From germline, CDR1 is SQVTM and CDR2 ANQGSEA. The CDR3 sequence: CSARPGERTGELFF. The DNA of the CDR3 is TGCAGCGCCCGACCAGGGGAAAGGACCGGGGAGCTGTTTTTT.

Only a few counts were recorded for this clone. The V gene is TRBV5-1, the J gene TRBJ2-5; 7 bases map to TRBD1. Germline trimming cut 4 bases from V and 5 bases from J; bases unmatched to any gene: 8. Germline V gene data show CDR1 as SGHRS and CDR2 as YFSETQ. This CDR3 region has 14 residues. DNA for the CDR3: TGCGCCAGCAGCGTCAAGGGGGCGGTCGAGACCCAGTACTTC. This sequence encodes CASSVKGAVETQYF.

V gene TRBV29-1 combines with J gene TRBJ1-1; TRBD1 might be the D (6 bases). Germline CDR1 and CDR2: SQVTM and ANQGSEA. This CDR3 has 13 amino acids. V lost 2 bases to trimming and J lost 1 base, with 8 bases between them. Here the CDR3 reads CSVESDRNTEAFF. CDR3 nucleotide sequence: TGCAGCGTTGAATCGGACAGGAACACTGAAGCTTTCTTT.

This clone was picked up a small number of times. The chain is built from TRBV29-1 and TRBJ2-2, with 10 bases identical to TRBD1. The CDR3 consists of 14 residues. With 6 bases clipped from V and 6 bases from J, the junction kept 7 bases outside the gene matches. Germline CDR1 and CDR2: SQVTM and ANQGSEA. CDR3 in DNA: TGCAGCGTACTTGACAGGGGGCTCGCCGGGGAGCTGTTTTTT. Translated, it gives CSVLDRGLAGELFF.

This clone was picked up a small number of times. This rearrangement joins TRBV6-5 to TRBJ2-1; possibly TRBD1 for D (5 bases). CDR1 MNHEY and CDR2 SVGAGI come from the germline V gene. The ends were cut back, 2 bases at V and 0 bases at J, with 11 bases in the middle. The CDR3 is 16 amino acids. The CDR3, as DNA: TGTGCCAGCAGTTACAGGGGCCATAGCTCCTACAATGAGCAGTTCTTC. It specifies CASSYRGHSSYNEQFF.

The J gene is TRBJ2-1, the V gene TRBV5-6; possibly TRBD2 for D (6 bases). Germline V gene lookup returns CDR1 SGHDT and CDR2 YYEEEE. There are 13 residues in the CDR3. V lost 2 bases, J lost 10 bases, and 13 bases lay in between. The DNA of the CDR3 is TGTGCCAGCAGCTTACTACTAGCTCGGGAGCAGTTCTTC. This codes for CASSLLLAREQFF.

This clone was observed a few times. V usage is TRBV29-1 and J usage is TRBJ1-1, with 7 bases aligning to TRBD1. Germline CDR1 reads SQVTM; CDR2 reads ANQGSEA. The V segment lost 7 bases and the J segment 6 bases; nucleotides outside the gene matches: 11. The CDR3 has 13 amino acids. The CDR3 DNA sequence: TGCAGCGCTGCGACAGGGATGATTGCTGAAGCTTTCTTT. It encodes CSAATGMIAEAFF.

The genes are TRBV13 and TRBJ2-3; 12 bases match TRBD1. Trimming cost V 5 bases and J 6 bases; bases outside gene matches: 6. The length of the CDR3 is 15 residues. In germline, CDR1 is PRHDT, CDR2 FYEKMQ (reference sequence). CDR3 DNA: TGTGCCAGCAGCGTGGGACAGGGGGCAGGGGATACGCAGTATTTT. Translated, it gives CASSVGQGAGDTQYF.

This clone turned up a few times. At one boundary the junction diverges from the germline segment, which might be a read error. The chain recombines TRBV7-7 with TRBJ1-5; the D gene is possibly TRBD1 (5 bases). Germline-derived CDR1 and CDR2 are SSHAT and FNYEAQ (reference sequence). There are 22 residues in the CDR3. The CDR3, as DNA: TGTGCTAGCAGCTTTCCGATCGTGGGGGATAAGGGAGGTGGTCTGAGCAATCAGCCCCAGCATTTT. This gives the protein CASSFPIVGDKGGGLSNQPQHF. Filled out from reference TRBV7-7 and TRBJ1-5, the complete variable domain reads GAGVSQSPRYKVTKRGQDVTLRCDPISSHATLYWYQQALGQGPEFLTYFNYEAQPDKSGLPSDRFSAERPEGSISTLTIQRTEQRDSAMYRCASSFPIVGDKGGGLSNQPQHFGDGTRLSIL.

This clone was observed a handful of times. The J gene is TRBJ2-7, the V gene TRBV29-1; D gene unclear. V dropped 0 bases and J dropped 5 bases, with 11 bases sitting between them. The CDR3 extends over 13 amino acids. Germline-derived CDR1 and CDR2 are SQVTM and ANQGSEA. The CDR3 loop is CSVEDAASHEQYF. CDR3 in DNA: TGCAGCGTTGAAGATGCTGCGAGTCACGAGCAGTACTTC.